This T cell receptor beta chain was recorded in a study of blood T cell repertoires in COVID-19. V shed 3 bases, J shed 4 bases, and the junction held 6 bases outside the gene matches. CDR3 length: 16 residues. Per germline, CDR1 LNHNV and CDR2 YYDKDF (reference sequence). As processed by the authors: How many nucleated cells were present was estimated from reference gene primer amplification. Sequencing used immunoSEQ multiplex PCR; TCRdb keeps in-frame clones, though not all of them. Clone size and V and J calls were adopted from that table, with D and trimming inferred from the DNA. Of some 300,000 clones in the sample, around 84% are singletons; the top ten hold about 4%. In Cohort 3, a recovered donor had either two negative PCRs, clearance, or symptom resolution.

The sequence was obtained from a man aged 25 to 40 who had recovered from COVID-19. Material for sequencing was PBMCs or T cells enriched from blood (not recorded which). The chain couples TRBV15 to TRBJ2-5; 12 bases are shared with TRBD1. Here the CDR3 reads CATSRGQGAFGETQYF. CDR3 in DNA: TGTGCCACCAGCAGGGGACAGGGGGCTTTCGGAGAGACCCAGTACTTC.